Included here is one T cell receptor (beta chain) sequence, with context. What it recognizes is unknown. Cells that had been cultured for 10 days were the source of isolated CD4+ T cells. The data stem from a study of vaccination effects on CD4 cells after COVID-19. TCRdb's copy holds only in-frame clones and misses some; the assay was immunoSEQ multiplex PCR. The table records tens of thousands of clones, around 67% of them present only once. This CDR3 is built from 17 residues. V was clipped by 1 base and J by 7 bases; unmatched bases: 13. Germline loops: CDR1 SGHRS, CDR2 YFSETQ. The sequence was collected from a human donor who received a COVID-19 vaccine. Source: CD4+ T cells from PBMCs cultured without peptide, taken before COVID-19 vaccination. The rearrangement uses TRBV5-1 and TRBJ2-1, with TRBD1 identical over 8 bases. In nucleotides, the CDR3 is TGCGCCAGCAGCTTGACCCCACCAGGACAGGGTAGGAATGAGCAGTTCTTC. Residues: CASSLTPPGQGRNEQFF.